This T cell receptor beta chain was sequenced in a study of blood T cell repertoires in COVID-19 (dated by TCRdb to about 2020). Concerning the study at large: Samples covering the acute and convalescent phases of COVID-19 were provided by collaborators in the United States, Italy and Spain. The material from the prospective study consisted of cDNA or gDNA derived from T cells, B-cell-depleted T cells, or PBMCs. Subjects who had been exposed to COVID-19, were actively infected with it, or had recovered from it provided the deeply sampled blood TCRbeta repertoires that made up the dataset. The repertoires were released in a freely available public database intended as a resource for research on the immune response to SARS-CoV-2. Samples came from the ongoing ImmuneRACE study (first 160 participants) plus 1,254 subjects from 6 global collaborators. The sample metadata nearly always contained a de-identified subject ID, COVID-19 status, age in years and sex. Where available, HLA class I and class II types were taken from metadata supplied by the sample provider and were not determined by assay-based typing.

CDR3 length: 12 amino acids, cysteine to phenylalanine. Kept here is only the CDR3 DNA, which spans 36 bases and is read in frame from base 1. V and J lose 4 bases and 4 bases, and a span of 9 bases separates them. CDR1 and CDR2 were assigned from the germline V gene as SGDLS and YYNGEE. A note on this clone: Its binding antigen is unknown. Base qualities are missing; no much larger clone stands one base away.

One collaborating source in Seattle enrolled patients during active infection and followed them longitudinally through the course of disease. Whole blood was collected in K2EDTA tubes by collaborating institutions according to the institutions' own protocols. For TCRbeta analysis, collaborator samples were shipped as frozen whole blood, as isolated PBMCs, or as DNA extracted from either sample type. TCRbeta CDR3 regions were amplified from genomic DNA using the immunoSEQ Assay, a bias-controlled multiplex PCR. Processing in the source paper ran as follows. The number of nucleated cells in each sample was estimated from the amplification of reference gene primers within the assay. To quantify the absolute abundance of each unique TCRbeta CDR3 rearrangement, sequence reads were collapsed and filtered. For each sample, productive Simpson clonality was calculated as the square root of Simpson's diversity index across productive rearrangements. Imported from immuneACCESS, the table was reduced by TCRdb to in-frame sequences with V and J called. These copies leave out some clones; in studies compared against another copy, an unresolved V gene accounts for under half, and the cause of the remainder is not known. For V, J and clone size, that table is used; D and trimming come from the DNA. This sample gives about 390,000 clones in total; around 87% of them show up just once. The ten largest clonotypes hold over 2% of the sample.

Here is what the overall study found, with its caveats: The quantity of clinical and demographic metadata differed by source and by participant and was supplied without curation.

What was sequenced was peripheral blood. The clonotype comes from a woman aged 55-69 years with COVID-19, enrolled during active disease. The V and J genes are TRBV9 and TRBJ2-7, with the D gene too uncertain to name. The DNA sequence follows: TGTGCCAGCAGCCCCGCAGGATACGAGCAGTACTTC. Its amino acids are CASSPAGYEQYF.